This TCR beta chain was retrieved from a study of T cell changes during pregnancy in multiple sclerosis (dated by TCRdb to between 2018 and 2020). With respect to the entire study: The study examined how the T cell repertoire changed over the course of pregnancy in women with multiple sclerosis.

Comments on this clone: The target of this receptor is not known. Qualities for individual bases were not recorded, and no much larger clone is one base off.

Library prep was done by the immunoSEQ multiplex PCR assay. Imported from immuneACCESS, the table was reduced by TCRdb to in-frame sequences with V and J called. These copies leave out some clones; in studies compared against another copy, an unresolved V gene accounts for under half, and the cause of the remainder is not known. Across this sample there are around 33,000 clones, with roughly 90% seen only once. Roughly 5.7% of the sample lies in the top ten. The TCR originated in a female donor in good health, enrolled as a control in a pregnancy study. This material consisted of peripheral blood, taken in the third trimester of pregnancy.

The CDR3 loop reads CASSLGLASHNEQFF. The DNA is as follows: TGTGCCAGCAGCTTGGGCCTAGCGTCCCACAATGAGCAGTTCTTC. The chain employs TRBV5-4 and TRBJ2-1, with TRBD2 perhaps the D gene, on 6 matching bases. CDR1 and CDR2, per the germline V gene (reference sequence), are SGHNT and YYREEE. The CDR3 spans 15 residues, from the cysteine through the phenylalanine. The entry retains the CDR3 DNA only, 45 bases that are in frame from base 1. V is shortened by 0 bases, J by 5 bases, and the region joining them spans 12 bases.